This T cell receptor beta chain is from a study of CD8 T cells in ankylosing spondylitis. Overall study findings and caveats: Disease-associated clones were CD8+ and fairly uncommon in peripheral blood. Seemingly characteristic of ankylosing spondylitis blood was a TCR beta motif consisting of fewer than 10 highly homologous variants. Reportedly, disease-linked clones are significantly enriched in ankylosing spondylitis patients' matched synovial fluid. In synovial fluid and blood from reactive arthritis, some motif variants were previously reported.

Quantitative 5'-RACE with molecular barcodes generated TCR beta libraries. TCRdb called the 5' RACE reads again in MiXCR, with one record for every CDR3 protein. The sample yields approximately 400,000 distinct CDR3 sequences, 25% to 30% seen once. This clonotype came up a few times. No antigen is known for it. The CDR3 consists of 18 residues. V was cut by 5 bases and J by 0 bases, with 20 bases left in between. In germline, CDR1 is SGHVS, CDR2 FQNEAQ. Sequences were obtained from blood, either unsorted or a sorted T cell fraction (not recorded which). This clonotype originated in a male donor with ankylosing spondylitis. This chain joins TRBV7-8 and TRBJ1-5; D is perhaps TRBD1 (5 bases). The CDR3 DNA sequence: TGTGCCAGCAGCCCCCATTTGGGGCAGCGAAATAGCAATCAGCCCCAGCATTTT. Translated, it gives CASSPHLGQRNSNQPQHF.